This paragraph reports one T cell receptor beta chain. As yet, its antigen is unknown. Each TCR cDNA molecule carried a unique molecular identifier. MiXCR was run by TCRdb on the 5' RACE reads, yielding one entry per CDR3 protein. The repertoire holds 9,500 to 12,000 distinct CDR3 sequences, 10% seen once, with about 34% in the top ten. The data belong to a study of spatial heterogeneity in lung cancer. Study details: Donation came from 70 or so patients with untreated early-stage non-small cell lung cancer. General study results and limits: TCRs found ubiquitously expanded in tumor appeared in blood more at resection than at follow-up.

V gave up 0 bases and J gave up 6 bases; unmatched junction bases: 10. Germline CDR1 SGDLS, CDR2 YYNGEE. The CDR3 totals 16 residues. Sample time point: blood at routine non-recurrence follow-up after resection. Unsorted whole RNA from tumor, nontumor lung or frozen PBMC underwent sequencing. The sequences come from PBMCs, collected at follow-up. This TCR derives from a female donor with early-stage non-small cell lung cancer. The V gene is TRBV9, the J gene TRBJ1-2; TRBD1 matches 8 bases. In DNA form, the CDR3 reads TGTGCCAGCAGCGTAGGACAGGGGCCTAAAACCAATGGCTACACCTTC. Translation gives CASSVGQGPKTNGYTF.